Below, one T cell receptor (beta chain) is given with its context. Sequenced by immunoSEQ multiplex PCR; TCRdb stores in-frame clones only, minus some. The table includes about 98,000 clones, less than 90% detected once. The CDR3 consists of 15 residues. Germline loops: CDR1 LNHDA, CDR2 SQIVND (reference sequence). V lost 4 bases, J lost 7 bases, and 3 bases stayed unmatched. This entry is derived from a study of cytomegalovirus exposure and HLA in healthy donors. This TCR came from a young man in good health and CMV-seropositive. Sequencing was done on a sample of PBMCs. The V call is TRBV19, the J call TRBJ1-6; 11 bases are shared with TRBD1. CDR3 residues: CASSTGTGGNSPLHF. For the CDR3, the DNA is TGTGCCAGTAGTACAGGGACAGGGGGAAATTCACCCCTCCACTTT.